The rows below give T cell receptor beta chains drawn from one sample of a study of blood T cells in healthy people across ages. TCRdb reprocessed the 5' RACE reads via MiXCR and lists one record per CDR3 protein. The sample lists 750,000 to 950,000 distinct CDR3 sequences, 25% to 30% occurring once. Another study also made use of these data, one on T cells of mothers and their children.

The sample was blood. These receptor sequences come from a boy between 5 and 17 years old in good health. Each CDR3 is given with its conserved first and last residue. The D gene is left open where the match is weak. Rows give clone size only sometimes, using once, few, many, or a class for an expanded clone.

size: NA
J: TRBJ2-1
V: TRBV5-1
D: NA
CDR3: CASNSDARWDNEQFF
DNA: TGCGCCAGCAACTCAGATGCGAGGTGGGACAATGAGCAGTTCTTC

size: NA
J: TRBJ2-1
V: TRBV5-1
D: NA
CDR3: CASSVAPDSYNEQFF
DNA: TGCGCCAGCAGCGTCGCCCCTGACTCCTACAATGAGCAGTTCTTC

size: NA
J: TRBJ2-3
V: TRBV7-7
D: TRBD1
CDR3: CASSPRPTGPQITDTQYF
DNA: TGTGCCAGCAGCCCGCGGCCGACAGGGCCTCAAATCACAGATACGCAGTATTTT

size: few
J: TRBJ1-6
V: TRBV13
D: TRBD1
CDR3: CASSRGQASSYNSPLHF
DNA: TGTGCCAGCAGCAGAGGACAGGCTAGCTCCTATAATTCACCCCTCCACTTT

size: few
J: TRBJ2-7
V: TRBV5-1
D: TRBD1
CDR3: CASSRGTGNTYEQYF
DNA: TGCGCCAGCAGCCGGGGGACAGGGAATACCTACGAGCAGTACTTC

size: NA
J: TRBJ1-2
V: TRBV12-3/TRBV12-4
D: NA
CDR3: CASSDGYGGYTF
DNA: TGTGCCAGCAGCGACGGCTATGGCGGCTATACCTTC

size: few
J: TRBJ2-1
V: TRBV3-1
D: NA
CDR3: CASSHWGTETFNEQFF
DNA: TGTGCCAGCAGCCATTGGGGGACCGAAACTTTCAATGAGCAGTTCTTC

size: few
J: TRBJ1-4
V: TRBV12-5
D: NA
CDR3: CASGFLAGGIEKLFF
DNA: TGTGCTAGTGGTTTTTTGGCGGGAGGCATTGAAAAACTGTTTTTT

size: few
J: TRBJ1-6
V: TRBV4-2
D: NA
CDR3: CASSQDGKNSPLHF
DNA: TGTGCCAGCAGCCAAGACGGCAAGAATTCACCCCTCCACTTT

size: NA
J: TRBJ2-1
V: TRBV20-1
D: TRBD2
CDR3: CSAQARGLAGFNEHFF
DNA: TGCAGTGCCCAGGCCCGGGGACTAGCGGGATTCAATGAGCACTTCTTC

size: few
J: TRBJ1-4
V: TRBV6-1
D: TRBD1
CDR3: CASRFDRETNEKLFF
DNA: TGTGCCAGCAGATTCGACAGGGAAACTAATGAAAAACTGTTTTTT

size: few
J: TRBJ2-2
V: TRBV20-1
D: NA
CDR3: CSARGGLGELFF
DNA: TGCAGTGCTAGAGGGGGGTTGGGGGAGCTGTTTTTT

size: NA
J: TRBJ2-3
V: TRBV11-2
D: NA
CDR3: CASSSKGRTGDTQYF
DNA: TGTGCCAGCAGCTCCAAAGGCAGGACGGGAGATACGCAGTATTTT

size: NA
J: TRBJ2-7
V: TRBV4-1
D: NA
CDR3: CASSQQGNSYEQYF
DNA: TGCGCCAGCAGCCAACAGGGGAACTCCTACGAGCAGTACTTC

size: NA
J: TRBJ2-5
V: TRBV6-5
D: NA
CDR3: CASRDHGGETQYF
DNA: TGTGCCAGCAGGGACCATGGCGGGGAGACCCAGTACTTC

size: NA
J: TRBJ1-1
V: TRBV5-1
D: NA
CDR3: CASSLDGVMNTEAFF
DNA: TGCGCCAGCAGCTTGGACGGGGTCATGAACACTGAAGCTTTCTTT

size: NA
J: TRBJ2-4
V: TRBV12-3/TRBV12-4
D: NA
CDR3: CASSLALGGLSIQYF
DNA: TGTGCCAGCAGTTTAGCGCTCGGCGGTCTAAGTATTCAGTACTTC

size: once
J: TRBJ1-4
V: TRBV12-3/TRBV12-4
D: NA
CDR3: CASSPWAGPNEKLFF
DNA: TGTGCCAGCAGCCCCTGGGCAGGACCTAATGAAAAACTGTTTTTT

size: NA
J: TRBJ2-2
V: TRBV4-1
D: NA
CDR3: CASSQDGPRGTGELFF
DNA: TGCGCCAGCAGCCAAGATGGACCCAGGGGCACCGGGGAGCTGTTTTTT

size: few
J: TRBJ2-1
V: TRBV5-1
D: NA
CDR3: CASSQRPPLSSYNEQFF
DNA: TGCGCCAGCAGCCAACGGCCACCCTTGAGCTCCTACAATGAGCAGTTCTTC

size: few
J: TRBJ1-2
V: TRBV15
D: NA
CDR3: CATSRDRGVGYGYTF
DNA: TGTGCCACCAGCAGAGATAGAGGGGTTGGGTATGGCTACACCTTC

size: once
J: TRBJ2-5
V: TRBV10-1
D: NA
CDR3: CASNQDSKETQYF
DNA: TGCGCCAGCAATCAGGACAGCAAAGAGACCCAGTACTTC

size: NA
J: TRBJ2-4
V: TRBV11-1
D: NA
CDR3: CASGGDGDLAKNIQYF
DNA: TGTGCCAGCGGAGGAGACGGAGACCTAGCCAAAAACATTCAGTACTTC

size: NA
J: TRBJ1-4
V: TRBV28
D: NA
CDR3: CASSPPAAGMFSANEKLFF
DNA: TGTGCCAGCAGCCCCCCGGCAGCGGGGATGTTCTCGGCTAATGAAAAACTGTTTTTT

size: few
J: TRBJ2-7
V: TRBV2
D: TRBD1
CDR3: CASSGQGWYSYEQYF
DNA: TGTGCCAGCAGCGGACAGGGATGGTATTCCTACGAGCAGTACTTC

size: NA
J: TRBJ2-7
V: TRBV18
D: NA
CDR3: CASSPGSEYYEQYF
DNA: TGTGCCAGCTCACCAGGGTCGGAATACTACGAGCAGTACTTC

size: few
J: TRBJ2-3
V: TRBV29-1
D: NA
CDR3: CSVVPYPTDTQYF
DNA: TGCAGCGTTGTCCCTTACCCCACAGATACGCAGTATTTT

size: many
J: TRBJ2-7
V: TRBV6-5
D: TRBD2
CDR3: CASSRLAGTYEQYF
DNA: TGTGCCAGCAGCCGACTAGCAGGAACCTACGAGCAGTACTTC

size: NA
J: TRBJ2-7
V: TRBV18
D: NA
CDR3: CASSPPTTREQYF
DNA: TGTGCCAGCTCACCACCTACGACCCGAGAGCAGTACTTC

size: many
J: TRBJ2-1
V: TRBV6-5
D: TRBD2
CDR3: CASSFGLAGNEQFF
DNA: TGTGCCAGCAGTTTCGGACTAGCTGGAAATGAGCAGTTCTTC

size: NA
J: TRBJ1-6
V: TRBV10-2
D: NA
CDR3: CASSESEVSSYNSPLHF
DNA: TGCGCCAGCAGTGAGTCGGAGGTGAGCTCCTATAATTCACCCCTCCACTTT

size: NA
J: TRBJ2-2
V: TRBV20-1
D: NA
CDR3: CSATEGGDTNTGELFF
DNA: TGCAGTGCTACCGAGGGGGGAGATACGAACACCGGGGAGCTGTTTTTT

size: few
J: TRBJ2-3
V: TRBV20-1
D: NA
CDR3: CSAPNFATDTQYF
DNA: TGCAGTGCTCCTAACTTTGCCACAGATACGCAGTATTTT

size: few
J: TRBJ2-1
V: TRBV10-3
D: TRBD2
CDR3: CAISGRPGSGGPSYNEQFF
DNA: TGTGCCATCAGTGGACGTCCGGGTAGCGGGGGGCCTAGTTACAATGAGCAGTTCTTC

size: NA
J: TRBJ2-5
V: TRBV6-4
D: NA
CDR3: CASSEETELKETQYF
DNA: TGTGCCAGCAGTGAAGAGACAGAATTAAAAGAGACCCAGTACTTC

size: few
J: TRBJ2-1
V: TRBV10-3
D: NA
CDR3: CTISERDWQFF
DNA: TGTACCATCAGTGAGAGGGACTGGCAGTTCTTC